The 8 T cell receptor beta chains below were found in one sample sequenced in a study of blood T cell repertoires in COVID-19. Sequencing used immunoSEQ multiplex PCR; TCRdb keeps in-frame clones, though not all of them. The sample yields 350,000 or so clones, 65% to 90% seen once. Material for sequencing was PBMCs or T cells enriched from blood (not recorded which). These receptors were taken from a woman in her 40s with acute COVID-19.

V gene TRBV2 combines with J gene TRBJ1-1, with 7 bases matching TRBD1. V gave up 6 bases and J gave up 7 bases; unmatched junction bases: 5. CDR3 size: 12 residues. The germline V gene encodes CDR1 SNHLY and CDR2 FYNNEI. CDR3 loop: CASSRGGGEAFF. The CDR3 DNA reads TGTGCCAGCAGCAGAGGGGGCGGTGAAGCTTTCTTT.

The CDR3 nucleotides are TGCGCCAGCAGCTTGGCCGTCACTAGCAACAATGAGCAGTTCTTC. The encoded protein is CASSLAVTSNNEQFF. V is TRBV5-1 and J is TRBJ2-1; D is perhaps TRBD2 (6 bases). CDR3 length: 15 residues. Trimming removed 0 bases from V and 5 bases from J, with 12 bases in between. Germline loops: CDR1 SGHRS, CDR2 YFSETQ.

DNA for the CDR3: TGTGCCAGCAGAGAGACCACAGGGACCGAAGCTTTCTTT. Its translation is CASRETTGTEAFF. The rearrangement joins TRBV9 to TRBJ1-1, with D perhaps matching TRBD1 (6 bases). Germline V lookup: CDR1 SGDLS, CDR2 YYNGEE. The length of the CDR3 is 13 residues. V lost 5 bases and J lost 8, with 16 bases in between.

The table lists this clone with a count of one. J is TRBJ1-1 and V is TRBV2; tentative D call: TRBD1 (6 bases). V lost 7 bases and J 0 bases, leaving 15 bases between the germline ends. CDR1 and CDR2 from the germline V gene are SNHLY and FYNNEI. CDR3 length: 15 residues. The CDR3 loop reads CASNAGVTVNTEAFF. In DNA form, the CDR3 reads TGTGCCAGCAACGCAGGGGTAACAGTGAACACTGAAGCTTTCTTT.

Here the CDR3 DNA reads TGTGCCAGCAGTTTACCAGGGGTAACAAACACCATATATTTT. Translation: CASSLPGVTNTIYF. V usage is TRBV28 and J usage is TRBJ1-3; D might be TRBD1 (6 bases). This CDR3 has 14 residues. V was cut by 2 bases and J by 6 bases, with 11 bases left in between. Germline V gene sequence: CDR1 MDHEN, CDR2 SYDVKM.

This clone showed up just once. Other DNA sequences in this sample translate to the same CDR3. This chain connects TRBV18 to TRBJ1-1; TRBD1 is a possible D gene (5 bases). This CDR3 spans 13 amino acids. Trimming cost V 6 bases and J 2 bases, with 10 bases left between them. Germline V gene data show CDR1 as KGHSH and CDR2 as LQKENI. CDR3 DNA sequence: TGTGCCAGCTCGCCCCAGGGCAACACTGAAGCTTTCTTT. Protein product: CASSPQGNTEAFF. The variable domain in full, with the rest retrieved from reference TRBV18 and TRBJ1-1, is NAGVMQNPRHLVRRRGQEARLRCSPMKGHSHVYWYRQLPEEGLKFMVYLQKENIIDESGMPKERFSAEFPKEGPSILRIQQVVRGDSAAYFCASSPQGNTEAFFGQGTRLTVV.

This clone was recorded only once. V is TRBV6-5 and J is TRBJ2-7; 8 nucleotides match TRBD1. The CDR3 covers 16 residues. The germline CDR1 and CDR2 sequences are MNHEY and SVGAGI. V lost 0 bases and J lost 0; bases outside the gene matches: 4. CDR3 in DNA: TGTGCCAGCAGTTACTCAAGAGGACAGGGCTCCTACGAGCAGTACTTC. Residues: CASSYSRGQGSYEQYF.

The rearrangement uses TRBV6-1 and TRBJ2-5; D ambiguous. The CDR3 is made up of 14 amino acids. Trimming removed 1 base at V and 5 bases at J, with 11 bases between. Germline V lookup: CDR1 MNHNS, CDR2 SASEGT. The CDR3 region is CASSEGRGWETQYF. The CDR3 DNA reads TGTGCCAGCAGTGAAGGCCGAGGATGGGAGACCCAGTACTTC.